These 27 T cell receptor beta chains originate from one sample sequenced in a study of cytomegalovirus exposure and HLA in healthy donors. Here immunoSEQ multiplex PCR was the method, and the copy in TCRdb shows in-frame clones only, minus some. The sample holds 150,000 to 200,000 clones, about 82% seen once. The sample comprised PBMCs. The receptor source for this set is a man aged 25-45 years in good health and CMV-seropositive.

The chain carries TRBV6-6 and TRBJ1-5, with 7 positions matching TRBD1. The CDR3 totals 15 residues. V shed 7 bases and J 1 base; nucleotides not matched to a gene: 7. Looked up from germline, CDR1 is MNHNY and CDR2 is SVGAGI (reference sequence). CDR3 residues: CASKNQGVSNQPQHF. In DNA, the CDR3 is TGTGCCAGCAAAAATCAGGGGGTCAGCAATCAGCCCCAGCATTTT.

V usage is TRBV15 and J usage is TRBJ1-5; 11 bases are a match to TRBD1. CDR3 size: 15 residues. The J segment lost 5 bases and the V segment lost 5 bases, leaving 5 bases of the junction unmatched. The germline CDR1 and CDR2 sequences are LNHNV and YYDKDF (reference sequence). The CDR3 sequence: CATSPWGQGDQPQHF. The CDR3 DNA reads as TGTGCCACCAGCCCATGGGGACAGGGGGATCAGCCCCAGCATTTT.

The CDR3, as DNA: TGTGCCAGCTCACGGGCAGGGGAGGGTCGGAATGAGCAGTTCTTC. This gives the protein CASSRAGEGRNEQFF. The rearrangement joins TRBV18 to TRBJ2-1; D perhaps matches TRBD2 (7 bases). This CDR3 is built from 15 residues. CDR1 and CDR2 from the germline V gene are KGHSH and LQKENI. V lost 4 bases and J lost 7, with 17 bases in between. Based on the CDR3 plus reference TRBV18 and TRBJ2-1, the full variable domain is NAGVMQNPRHLVRRRGQEARLRCSPMKGHSHVYWYRQLPEEGLKFMVYLQKENIIDESGMPKERFSAEFPKEGPSILRIQQVVRGDSAAYFCASSRAGEGRNEQFFGPGTRLTVL.

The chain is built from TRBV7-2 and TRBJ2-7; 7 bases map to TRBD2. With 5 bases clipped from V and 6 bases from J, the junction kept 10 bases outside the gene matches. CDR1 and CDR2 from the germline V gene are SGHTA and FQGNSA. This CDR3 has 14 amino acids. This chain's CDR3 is CASSPQHGGSEQYF. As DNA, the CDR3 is TGTGCCAGCAGCCCGCAGCACGGGGGGAGCGAGCAGTACTTC.

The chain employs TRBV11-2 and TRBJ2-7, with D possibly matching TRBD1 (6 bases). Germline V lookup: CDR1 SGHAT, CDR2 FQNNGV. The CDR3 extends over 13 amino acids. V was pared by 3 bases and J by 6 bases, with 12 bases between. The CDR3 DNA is TGTGCCAGCAGCTTCAGGGGTCAGGGCGAGCAGTACTTC. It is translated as CASSFRGQGEQYF.

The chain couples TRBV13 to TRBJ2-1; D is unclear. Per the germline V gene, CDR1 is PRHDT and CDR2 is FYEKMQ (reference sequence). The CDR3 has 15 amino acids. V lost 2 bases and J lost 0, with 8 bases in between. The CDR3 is CASSLSGSSYNEQFF. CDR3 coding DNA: TGTGCCAGCAGCTTAAGTGGCAGCTCCTACAATGAGCAGTTCTTC.

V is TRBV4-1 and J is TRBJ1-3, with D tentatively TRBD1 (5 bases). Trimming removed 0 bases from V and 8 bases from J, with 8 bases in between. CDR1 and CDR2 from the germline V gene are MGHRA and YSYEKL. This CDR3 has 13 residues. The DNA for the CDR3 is TGCGCCAGCAGCCAAGAAAGGGGATACACCATATATTTT. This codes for CASSQERGYTIYF.

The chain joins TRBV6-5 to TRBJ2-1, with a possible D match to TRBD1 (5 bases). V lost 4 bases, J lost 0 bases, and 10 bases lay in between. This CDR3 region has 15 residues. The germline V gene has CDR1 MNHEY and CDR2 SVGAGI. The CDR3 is CASSSRQSSYNEQFF. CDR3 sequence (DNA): TGTGCCAGCAGTTCAAGACAGTCCTCCTACAATGAGCAGTTCTTC.

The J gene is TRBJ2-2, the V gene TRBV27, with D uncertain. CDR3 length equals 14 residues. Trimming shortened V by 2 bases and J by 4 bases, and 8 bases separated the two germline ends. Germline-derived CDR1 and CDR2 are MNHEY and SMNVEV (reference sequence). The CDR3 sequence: CASSLSRLTGELFF. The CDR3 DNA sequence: TGTGCCAGCAGTTTAAGCCGACTCACCGGGGAGCTGTTTTTT.

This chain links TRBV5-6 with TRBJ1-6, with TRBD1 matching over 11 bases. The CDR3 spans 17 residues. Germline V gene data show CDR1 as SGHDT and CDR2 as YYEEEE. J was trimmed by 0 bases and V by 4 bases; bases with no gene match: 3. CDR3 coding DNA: TGTGCCAGCAGCGGCGGGACAGGGGGCTCCTATAATTCACCCCTCCACTTT. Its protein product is CASSGGTGGSYNSPLHF.

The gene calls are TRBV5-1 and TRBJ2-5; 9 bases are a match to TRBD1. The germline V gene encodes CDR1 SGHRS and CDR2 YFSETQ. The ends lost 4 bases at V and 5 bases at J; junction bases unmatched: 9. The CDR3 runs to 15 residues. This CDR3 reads CASSPQQGARETQYF. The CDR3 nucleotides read TGCGCCAGCAGCCCCCAACAGGGGGCCCGGGAGACCCAGTACTTC.

CDR3 nucleotides: TGTGCCAGCAGCCCCCGACAGGGGGATCAGCCCCAGCATTTT. As protein: CASSPRQGDQPQHF. This rearrangement joins TRBV9 to TRBJ1-5; 9 positions match TRBD1. Trimming cost V 4 bases and J 5 bases; bases outside gene matches: 4. This CDR3 is 14 amino acids long. Germline V gene sequence: CDR1 SGDLS, CDR2 YYNGEE.

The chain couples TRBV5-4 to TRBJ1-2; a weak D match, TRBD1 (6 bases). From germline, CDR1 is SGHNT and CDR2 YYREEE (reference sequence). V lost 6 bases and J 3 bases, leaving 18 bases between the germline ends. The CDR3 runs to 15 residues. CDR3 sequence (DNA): TGTGCCAGCACCGAAGGGGGGGTTAGCTACTATGGCTACACCTTC. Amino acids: CASTEGGVSYYGYTF.

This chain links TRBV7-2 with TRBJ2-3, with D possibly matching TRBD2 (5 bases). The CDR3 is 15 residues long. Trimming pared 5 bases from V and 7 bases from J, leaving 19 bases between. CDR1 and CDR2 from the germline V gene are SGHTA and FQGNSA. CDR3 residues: CASSPPGTHINTQYF. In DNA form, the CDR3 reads TGTGCCAGCAGCCCTCCGGGAACCCACATAAATACGCAGTATTTT.

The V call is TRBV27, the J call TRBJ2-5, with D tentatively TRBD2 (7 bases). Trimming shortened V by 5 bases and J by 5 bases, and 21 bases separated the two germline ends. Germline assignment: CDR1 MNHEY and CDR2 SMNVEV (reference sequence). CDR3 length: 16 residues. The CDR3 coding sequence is TGTGCCAGCAGTGTTTTTGGGGGCGGGGGTTCTGAGACCCAGTACTTC. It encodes CASSVFGGGGSETQYF.

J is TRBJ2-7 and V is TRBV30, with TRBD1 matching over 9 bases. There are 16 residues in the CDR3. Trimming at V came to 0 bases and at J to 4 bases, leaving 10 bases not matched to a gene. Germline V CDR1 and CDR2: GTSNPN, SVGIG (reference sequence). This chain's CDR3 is CAWSVGQGYSTYEQYF. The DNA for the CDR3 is TGTGCCTGGAGTGTAGGACAGGGGTATTCTACTTACGAGCAGTACTTC.

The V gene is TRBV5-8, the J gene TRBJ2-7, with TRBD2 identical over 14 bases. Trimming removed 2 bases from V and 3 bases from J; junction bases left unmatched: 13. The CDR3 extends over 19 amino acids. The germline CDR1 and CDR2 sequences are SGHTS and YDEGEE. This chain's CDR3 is CASSFRRTSGGSLLYEQYF. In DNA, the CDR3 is TGTGCCAGCAGCTTCCGGAGGACTAGCGGGGGGTCCCTCCTCTACGAGCAGTACTTC.

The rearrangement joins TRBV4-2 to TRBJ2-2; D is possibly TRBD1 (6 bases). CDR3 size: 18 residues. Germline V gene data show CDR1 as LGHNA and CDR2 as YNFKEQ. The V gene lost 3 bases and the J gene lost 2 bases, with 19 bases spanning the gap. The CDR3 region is CASSQAPQGRKNTGELFF. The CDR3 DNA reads TGTGCCAGCAGCCAGGCTCCTCAGGGGCGGAAAAACACCGGGGAGCTGTTTTTT.

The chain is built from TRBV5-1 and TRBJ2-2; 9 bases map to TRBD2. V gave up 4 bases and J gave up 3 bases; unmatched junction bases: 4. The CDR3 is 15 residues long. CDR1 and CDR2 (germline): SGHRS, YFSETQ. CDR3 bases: TGCGCCAGCAGCGAGGGACTAGCTGACACCGGGGAGCTGTTTTTT. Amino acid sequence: CASSEGLADTGELFF.

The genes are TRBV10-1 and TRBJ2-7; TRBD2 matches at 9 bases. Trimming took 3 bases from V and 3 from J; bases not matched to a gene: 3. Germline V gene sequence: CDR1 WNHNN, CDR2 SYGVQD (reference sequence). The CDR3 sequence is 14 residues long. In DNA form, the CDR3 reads TGCGCCAGCAGTGAAGATAGCGGGGGCTACGAGCAGTACTTC. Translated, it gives CASSEDSGGYEQYF.

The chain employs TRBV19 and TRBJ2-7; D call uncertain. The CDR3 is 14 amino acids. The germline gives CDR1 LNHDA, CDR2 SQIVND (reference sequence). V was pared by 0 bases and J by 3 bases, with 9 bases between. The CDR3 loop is CASSIDHAGYEQYF. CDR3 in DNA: TGTGCCAGTAGTATAGATCACGCAGGCTACGAGCAGTACTTC.

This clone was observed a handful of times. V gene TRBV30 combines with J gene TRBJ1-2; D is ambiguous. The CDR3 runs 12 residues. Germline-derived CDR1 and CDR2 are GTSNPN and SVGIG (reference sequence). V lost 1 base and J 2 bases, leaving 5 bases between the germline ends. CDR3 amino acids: CAWSESNYGYTF. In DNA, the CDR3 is TGTGCCTGGAGTGAATCAAACTATGGCTACACCTTC.

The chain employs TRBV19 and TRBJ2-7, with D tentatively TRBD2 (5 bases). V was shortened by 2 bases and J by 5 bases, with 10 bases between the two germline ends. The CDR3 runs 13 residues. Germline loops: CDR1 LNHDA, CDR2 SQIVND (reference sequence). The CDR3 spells CASSIRTANEQYF. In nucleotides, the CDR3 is TGTGCCAGTAGTATAAGGACTGCTAACGAGCAGTACTTC.

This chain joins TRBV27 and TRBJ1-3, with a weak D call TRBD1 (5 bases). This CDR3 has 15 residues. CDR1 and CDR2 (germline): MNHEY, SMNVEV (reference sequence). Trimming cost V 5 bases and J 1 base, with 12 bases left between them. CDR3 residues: CASSPRALSGNTIYF. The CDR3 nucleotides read TGTGCCAGCAGTCCCAGGGCCCTATCTGGAAACACCATATATTTT.

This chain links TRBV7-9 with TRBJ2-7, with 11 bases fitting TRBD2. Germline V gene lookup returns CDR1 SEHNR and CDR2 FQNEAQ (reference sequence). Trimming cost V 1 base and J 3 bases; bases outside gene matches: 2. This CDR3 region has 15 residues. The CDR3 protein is CASSLGLAGNYEQYF. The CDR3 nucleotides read TGTGCCAGCAGCTTAGGACTAGCGGGGAACTACGAGCAGTACTTC.

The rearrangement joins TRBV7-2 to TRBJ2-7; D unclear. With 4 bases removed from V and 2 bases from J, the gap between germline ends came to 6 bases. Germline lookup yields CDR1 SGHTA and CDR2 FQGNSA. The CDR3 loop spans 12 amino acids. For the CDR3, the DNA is TGTGCCAGCAGCTCCATAGCCTACGAGCAGTACTTC. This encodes CASSSIAYEQYF.

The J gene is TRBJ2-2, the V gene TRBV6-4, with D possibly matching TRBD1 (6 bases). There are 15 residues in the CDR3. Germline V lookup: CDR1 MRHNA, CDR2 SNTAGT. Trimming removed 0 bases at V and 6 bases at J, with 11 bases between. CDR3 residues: CASSDSGDTSGELFF. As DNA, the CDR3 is TGTGCCAGCAGTGACTCCGGGGACACCTCCGGGGAGCTGTTTTTT.